The 17 T cell receptor beta chains reported below all come from one sample, sequenced in a study of blood T cell repertoires in COVID-19. TCRdb's table, derived via immunoSEQ multiplex PCR, lists solely in-frame clones and lacks some. The sample lists fewer than 200,000 clones, about four fifths occurring once. Material: peripheral blood. The receptor source for this set is a woman between 65 and 79 years old with COVID-19, enrolled during active disease.

This chain links TRBV28 with TRBJ1-2, with D perhaps matching TRBD1 (6 bases). The CDR3 consists of 16 residues. The V end was cut by 2 bases, the J end by 4 bases, with 17 bases between. Germline CDR1 and CDR2: MDHEN and SYDVKM. For the CDR3, the DNA is TGTGCCAGCAGTTTAACGGGCCGTCTAGGGGGCTATGGCTACACCTTC. Translating gives CASSLTGRLGGYGYTF.

The gene calls are TRBV24-1 and TRBJ2-7; TRBD1 is a possible D gene (5 bases). The CDR3 extends over 14 amino acids. V was trimmed by 3 bases and J by 6 bases, leaving 14 bases between them. From germline, CDR1 is KGHDR and CDR2 SFDVKD. The chain's CDR3 is CATSDQAQGSEQYF. CDR3 DNA: TGTGCCACCAGTGATCAAGCGCAGGGAAGCGAGCAGTACTTC.

The V call is TRBV19, the J call TRBJ2-7; TRBD1 aligns across 7 bases. V shed 6 bases and J 3 bases; nucleotides not matched to a gene: 11. In germline, CDR1 is LNHDA, CDR2 SQIVND (reference sequence). The CDR3 covers 15 residues. CDR3: CASSGTAGTDYEQYF. The CDR3 DNA follows: TGTGCCAGTAGCGGAACCGCCGGGACAGACTACGAGCAGTACTTC.

The V call is TRBV9, the J call TRBJ2-7; perhaps TRBD1 as D (6 bases). Trimming removed 0 bases from V and 3 bases from J, with 13 bases in between. The germline V gene encodes CDR1 SGDLS and CDR2 YYNGEE. This CDR3 is 15 amino acids long. The CDR3 nucleotides are TGTGCCAGCAGCGTAGCGGGATCAGGGGACTACGAGCAGTACTTC. This encodes CASSVAGSGDYEQYF.

The J gene is TRBJ1-2, the V gene TRBV3-1 (or the pseudogene TRBV3-2), with 9 positions matching TRBD1. After removal of 9 bases from V and 2 bases from J, the junction contained 19 bases not matched to a gene. The CDR3 covers 18 residues. The V gene's germline CDR1 is LGHDT and CDR2 YNNKEL (reference sequence). In nucleotides, the CDR3 is TGTGCCAGAGACTACAGGGGGCTTATTTTTGTTAGGAACTATGGCTACACCTTC. This codes for CARDYRGLIFVRNYGYTF.

This chain connects TRBV24-1 to TRBJ2-1, with a tentative D call TRBD1 (6 bases). V was pared by 1 base and J by 5 bases, with 14 bases between. Germline V gives CDR1 KGHDR, CDR2 SFDVKD. This CDR3 region has 16 residues. CDR3 amino acids: CATSDFTGSTNNEQFF. The CDR3 DNA is TGTGCCACCAGTGATTTCACAGGGTCGACTAACAATGAGCAGTTCTTC.

The chain recombines TRBV24-1 with TRBJ2-7, with D possibly TRBD1 on 5 matching bases. The germline V gene encodes CDR1 KGHDR and CDR2 SFDVKD. The germline V and J ends were trimmed by 0 bases and 4 bases, with 12 bases remaining between them. This CDR3 has 15 amino acids. CDR3 nucleotide sequence: TGTGCCACCAGTGATTTGCCAGGGAAAGGTTACGAGCAGTACTTC. It yields the protein CATSDLPGKGYEQYF.

The chain uses TRBV6-5 and TRBJ2-1, with 7 bases matching TRBD1. Looked up from germline, CDR1 is MNHEY and CDR2 is SVGAGI. The CDR3 spans 14 residues. V lost 5 bases, J lost 5 bases, and 6 bases stayed unmatched. The CDR3 nucleotides read TGTGCCAGCAGTAAGGGACAGCGAGACAATGAGCAGTTCTTC. Translating it yields CASSKGQRDNEQFF.

This chain links TRBV6-2 or TRBV6-3 with TRBJ2-5, with D maybe TRBD1 (5 bases). Trimming pared 5 bases from V and 1 base from J, leaving 26 bases between. CDR3 length equals 19 residues. The V gene's germline CDR1 is MNHEY and CDR2 SVGEGT. The CDR3 DNA reads as TGTGCCAGCAGTACCGTTACTGACGCGGACAAGCTTTTCCAAGAGACCCAGTACTTC. It encodes CASSTVTDADKLFQETQYF.

V and J are TRBV10-1 and TRBJ2-5, with TRBD2 matching over 8 bases. The CDR3 spans 14 residues. J was trimmed by 4 bases and V by 1 base; bases with no gene match: 2. Germline lookup yields CDR1 WNHNN and CDR2 SYGVQD (reference sequence). CDR3 sequence reads: CASSEWSGRETQYF. CDR3 DNA: TGCGCCAGCAGTGAGTGGAGCGGGAGAGAGACCCAGTACTTC.

This clone was detected only a few times. V usage is TRBV3-1 (or the pseudogene TRBV3-2) and J usage is TRBJ1-6, with D unclear. Germline CDR1 and CDR2: LGHDT and YNNKEL (reference sequence). The CDR3 spans 16 residues. V lost 2 bases, J lost 3 bases, and 11 bases lay in between. CDR3 bases: TGTGCCAGCAGCCAATTAACCGGGGACTATAATTCACCCCTCCACTTT. Its protein is CASSQLTGDYNSPLHF.

The V call is TRBV6-1, the J call TRBJ2-2, with D perhaps TRBD1 (5 bases). V was pared by 1 base and J by 6 bases, with 15 bases between. This CDR3 is 16 amino acids long. Per germline, CDR1 MNHNS and CDR2 SASEGT. Here the CDR3 reads CASSEEGFRAAGELFF. The CDR3 nucleotides are TGTGCCAGCAGTGAAGAGGGATTCAGGGCTGCCGGGGAGCTGTTTTTT.

The chain links TRBV3-1 (or the pseudogene TRBV3-2) to TRBJ2-5; 8 bases map to TRBD2. The CDR3 is made up of 16 amino acids. Germline V lookup: CDR1 LGHDT, CDR2 YNNKEL (reference sequence). Losses at the gene ends were 4 bases for V and 3 bases for J; bases not matched to a gene: 10. The CDR3 bases are TGTGCCAGCAGCCTCCGGGGGGGAGGGCCTAAAGAGACCCAGTACTTC. Its protein product is CASSLRGGGPKETQYF.

The gene calls are TRBV9 and TRBJ2-5; 9 bases match TRBD2. Germline V gene sequence: CDR1 SGDLS, CDR2 YYNGEE. J gave up 5 bases and V 0 bases, and 11 bases lay outside the gene matches. The CDR3 contains 17 residues. CDR3 sequence reads: CASSVGASGMRGETQYF. CDR3 DNA: TGTGCCAGCAGCGTAGGGGCTAGCGGGATGAGGGGGGAGACCCAGTACTTC.

This sequence joins TRBV7-3 and TRBJ2-5; 8 bases are shared with TRBD1. This CDR3 is built from 14 residues. CDR1 and CDR2 (germline): SGHTA, FQGTGA. V was pared by 6 bases and J by 3 bases, with 6 bases of the junction left unmatched. The CDR3 nucleotides read TGTGCCAGCAGTCGAACAGGGGGAGAAGAGACCCAGTACTTC. Its translation is CASSRTGGEETQYF.

This clone showed up just a few times. The chain is built from TRBV5-1 and TRBJ2-2, with 11 positions matching TRBD2. V was pared by 4 bases and J by 0 bases, with 2 bases of the junction left unmatched. The CDR3 covers 16 residues. The germline gives CDR1 SGHRS, CDR2 YFSETQ. CDR3 protein: CASSQTSGANTGELFF. The CDR3 DNA reads as TGCGCCAGCAGCCAGACTAGCGGGGCGAACACCGGGGAGCTGTTTTTT.

The chain is built from TRBV19 and TRBJ1-1; 8 bases are shared with TRBD1. V lost 3 bases, J lost 6 bases, and 21 bases stayed unmatched. Germline V gene sequence: CDR1 LNHDA, CDR2 SQIVND (reference sequence). There are 19 residues in the CDR3. The CDR3 nucleotides are TGTGCCAGTAGTATTGGAAATATACTTCAGTCAACAGGGGGTCCTGAAGCTTTCTTT. Residues: CASSIGNILQSTGGPEAFF.